The following is a T cell receptor (beta chain) sequence with its context. The antigen is undetermined. This entry comes from a study of cytomegalovirus exposure and HLA in healthy donors. PCR amplification relied on 60 Vbeta primers (plus 13 Jbeta primers). This table comes from immunoSEQ multiplex PCR, and its TCRdb copy is limited to in-frame clones, with some not included. The repertoire consists of under 250,000 clones, with roughly 79% occurring once and the leading ten covering 1.9%. Germline V gives CDR1 SNHLY, CDR2 FYNNEI. Trimming at V came to 5 bases and at J to 5 bases, leaving 5 bases not matched to a gene. The CDR3 spans 14 residues. Regarding the study as a whole: Most of the TCR beta V segments (in an earlier analysis) were productive either about 90% or about 30% of the time.

The material sequenced was PBMCs. This receptor was obtained from a man under 40 in good health and CMV-seronegative. The V and J genes are TRBV2 and TRBJ1-4, with 7 bases that match TRBD1. CDR3 bases: TGTGCCAGCAGTCCGGGGACAGCCAATGAAAAACTGTTTTTT. It yields the protein CASSPGTANEKLFF.